A few counts support the clone carrying this T cell receptor (beta chain). In the original processing: From reference gene primer amplification, estimates of nucleated cell counts were derived. Only in-frame clones appear in the TCRdb table, and some are missing; sequencing was by immunoSEQ multiplex PCR. D and trimming come from the DNA, and the V and J calls and clone size come from that table. This sample yields some 200,000 clones, of which more than 75% are seen a single time; approximately 6.1% belongs to the top ten. The sample is drawn from a study of blood T cell repertoires in COVID-19. The wider study: Specimens from acute and convalescent COVID-19 originated in the United States, Italy and Spain. In each case, the material was cDNA or gDNA derived from T cells, B-cell-depleted T cells, or PBMCs.

V dropped 3 bases and J dropped 7; count of bases not matched to a gene: 5. Germline V gene lookup returns CDR1 SGHRS and CDR2 YFSETQ. The CDR3 spans 14 residues. The gene calls are TRBV5-1 and TRBJ1-5; TRBD1 matches 9 bases. The specimen was peripheral blood. The receptor's source is a man at least 80 years old with acute or convalescent COVID-19. CDR3 loop: CASSSRTGEQPQHF. The CDR3 nucleotides read TGCGCCAGCAGCTCCCGGACAGGGGAACAGCCCCAGCATTTT.